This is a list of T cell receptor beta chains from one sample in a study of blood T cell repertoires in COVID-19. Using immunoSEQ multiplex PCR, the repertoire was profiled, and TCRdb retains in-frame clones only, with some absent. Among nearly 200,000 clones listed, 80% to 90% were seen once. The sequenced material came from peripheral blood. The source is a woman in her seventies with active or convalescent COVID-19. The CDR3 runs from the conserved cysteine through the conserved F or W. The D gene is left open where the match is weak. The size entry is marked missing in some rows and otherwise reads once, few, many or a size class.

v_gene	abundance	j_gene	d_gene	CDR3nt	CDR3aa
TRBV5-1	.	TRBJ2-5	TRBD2	TGCGCCAGCAGCCTAGGGACTAACGCCGAGACCCAGTACTTC	CASSLGTNAETQYF
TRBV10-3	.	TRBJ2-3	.	TGTGCCATCAGTGAGTCGAGGGATACGCAGTATTTT	CAISESRDTQYF
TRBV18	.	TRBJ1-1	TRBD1	TGTGCCAGCTCACCCTCGGGACAGAAGAGTGAAGCTTTCTTT	CASSPSGQKSEAFF
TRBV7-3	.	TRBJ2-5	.	TGTGCCAGCAGCCTCCAGGGGGGGACCCAGTACTTC	CASSLQGGTQYF
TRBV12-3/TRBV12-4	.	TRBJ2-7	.	TGTGCCAGCACTTTTACGGGGACCTACGAGCAGTACTTC	CASTFTGTYEQYF
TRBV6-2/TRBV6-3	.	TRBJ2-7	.	TGTGCCAGCAGTAGTGACGGGAGAGTGGCCGGGCAGTACTTC	CASSSDGRVAGQYF
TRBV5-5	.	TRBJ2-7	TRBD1	TGTGCCAGCAGCCGGGACAGGGGAATCTACGAGCAGTACTTC	CASSRDRGIYEQYF
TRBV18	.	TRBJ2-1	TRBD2	TGTGCCAGCTCCTCCGCTATGGCGACTAGCTTCTACAATGAGCAGTTCTTC	CASSSAMATSFYNEQFF
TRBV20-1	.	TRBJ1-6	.	TGCAGTGCTAGTGAGGCAGGGGCTCACGGGTCACCCCTCCACTTT	CSASEAGAHGSPLHF
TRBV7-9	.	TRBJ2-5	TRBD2	TGTGCCAGCAGCCCGGGGCTAGCGGGAGCGCGGAGAGAGACCCAGTACTTC	CASSPGLAGARRETQYF
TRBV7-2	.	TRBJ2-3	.	TGTGCCAGCTATCGGGGGGCTGGCACAGATACGCAGTATTTT	CASYRGAGTDTQYF
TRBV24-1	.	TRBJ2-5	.	TGTGCCACCAGTGATCCGACTCAAGGAAAGGAGACCCAGTACTTC	CATSDPTQGKETQYF
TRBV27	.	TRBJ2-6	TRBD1	TGTGCCAGCAGTTCGGGACAGAACTCTGGGGCCAACGTCCTGACTTTC	CASSSGQNSGANVLTF
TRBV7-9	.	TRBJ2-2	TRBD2	TGTGCCAGCAGCTTAGGACTAGCGGGAGACACCGGGGAGCTGTTTTTT	CASSLGLAGDTGELFF
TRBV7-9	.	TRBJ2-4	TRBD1	TGTGCCAGCAGCTTAAAAGGACAGGGGGCGGGAGTAAACATTCAGTACTTC	CASSLKGQGAGVNIQYF
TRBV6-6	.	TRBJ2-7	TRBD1	TGTGCCAGCAGCCCCCTGCCGGGACAGGGGAGCGAGCAGTACTTC	CASSPLPGQGSEQYF
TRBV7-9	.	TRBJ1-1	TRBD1	TGTGCCAGCAGCCCCACGCATACCGGGACAGCGAACACTGAAGCTTTCTTT	CASSPTHTGTANTEAFF
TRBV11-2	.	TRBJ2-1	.	TGTGCCAGCAGTAATCTCCCCGGGTACAATGAGCAGTTCTTC	CASSNLPGYNEQFF
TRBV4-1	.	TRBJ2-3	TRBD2	TGCGCCAGCAGCCCGCGACTAGCGCGTAGCACAGATACGCAGTATTTT	CASSPRLARSTDTQYF
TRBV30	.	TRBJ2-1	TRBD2	TGTGCCTGGAGTGCCCTTAGCGGGAGATCCTACAATGAGCAGTTCTTC	CAWSALSGRSYNEQFF
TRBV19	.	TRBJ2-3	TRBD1	TGTGCCAGTAGTATAGTGGGACAGGGGCCAGATACGCAGTATTTT	CASSIVGQGPDTQYF
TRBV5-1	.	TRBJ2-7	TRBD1	TGCGCCAGCAGCTTGGGCGGACAGGGCTACGAGCAGTACTTC	CASSLGGQGYEQYF
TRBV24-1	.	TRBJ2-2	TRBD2	TGTGCCACCAGTGACCCGGGGGGCGGGGAGCTGTTTTTT	CATSDPGGGELFF
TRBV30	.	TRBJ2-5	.	TGTGCCTGGAGTCCGAACCGGGAGACCCAGTACTTC	CAWSPNRETQYF
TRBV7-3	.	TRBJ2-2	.	TGTGCCAGCAGCTTAAAACCTTCTACCACCGGGGAGCTGTTTTTT	CASSLKPSTTGELFF
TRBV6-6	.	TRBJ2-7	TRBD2	TGTGCCAGCAGTTACCCGTTTAGCGGGTACGAGCAGTACTTC	CASSYPFSGYEQYF
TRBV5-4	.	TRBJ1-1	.	TGTGCCAGCAGCTTGGACCTTACTCCCACTGAAGCTTTCTTT	CASSLDLTPTEAFF
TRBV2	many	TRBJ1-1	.	TGTGCCAGCGGGAGCGCGGCCAGGATGAACACTGAAGCTTTCTTT	CASGSAARMNTEAFF
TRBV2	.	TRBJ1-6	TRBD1	TGTGCCAGCAGTCGACCGGGACAGCCAGATTCACCCCTCCACTTT	CASSRPGQPDSPLHF
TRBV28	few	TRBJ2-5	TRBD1	TGTGCCAGCAGGGGATGGACAGGGGGGTTGGTGACCCAGTACTTC	CASRGWTGGLVTQYF
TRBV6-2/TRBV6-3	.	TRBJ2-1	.	TGTGCCAGCAGTGACAGCTACAATGAGCAGTTCTTC	CASSDSYNEQFF
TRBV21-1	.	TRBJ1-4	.	TGTGCCAGCCACCCCCGGGATGAAAAACTGTTTTTT	CASHPRDEKLFF
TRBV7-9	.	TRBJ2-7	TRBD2	TGTGCCAGCAGTTCCGGGAGGGCCGGGGAGCAGTACTTC	CASSSGRAGEQYF
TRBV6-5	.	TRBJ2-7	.	TGTGCCAGCAGTATTACCTACGAGCAGTACTTC	CASSITYEQYF
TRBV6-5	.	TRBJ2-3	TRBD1	TGTGCCACCTGGACAGGTTGGAGCACAGATACGCAGTATTTT	CATWTGWSTDTQYF
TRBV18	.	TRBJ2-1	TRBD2	TGTGCCAGCTCACCAGACCGGACTAGCGGCAGCCTCTTC	CASSPDRTSGSLF
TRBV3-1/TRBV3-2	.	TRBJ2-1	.	TGTGCCAGCAGCCAGGGAGGTGGGGAAAATCTTCAGTTCTTC	CASSQGGGENLQFF
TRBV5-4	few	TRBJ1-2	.	TGTGCCAGCAGCTTGGTTGTCCCGCCCTCGAGGAATGACTATGGCTACACCTTC	CASSLVVPPSRNDYGYTF
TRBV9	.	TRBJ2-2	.	TGTGCCAGCAGCGTGAGGACAGCTGTCACACCCGGGGAGCTGTTTTTT	CASSVRTAVTPGELFF
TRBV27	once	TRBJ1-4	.	TGTGCCAGCAGCTCAAACAGGGTTCCCGTAAAACTGTTTTTT	CASSSNRVPVKLFF
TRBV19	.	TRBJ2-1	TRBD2	TGTGCCAGTAGTATACTAGCGGGAGTAGAAAATGAGCAGTTCTTC	CASSILAGVENEQFF
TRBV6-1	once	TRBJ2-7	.	TGTGCCAGCAGTGAACCCGGGAGTCCTCCCTACGAGCAGTACTTC	CASSEPGSPPYEQYF
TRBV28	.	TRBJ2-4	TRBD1	TGTGCCAGCAGTCGGACAGGGGGCTTAGACATTCAGTACTTC	CASSRTGGLDIQYF